These T cell receptor beta chains were read from a single sample in a study of blood T cell repertoires in COVID-19. Assay: immunoSEQ multiplex PCR; the TCRdb copy retains only in-frame clones and omits some. The top ten hold roughly 7.1% of the sample, which has about 190,000 clones, 82% seen once. The specimen was peripheral blood. These receptors all come from a woman aged 55-69 years with COVID-19, enrolled during active disease. Each CDR3 is given with its conserved first and last residue. The D gene is left open where the match is weak. The size entry is marked missing in some rows and otherwise reads once, few, many or a size class.

V gene	clone size	D gene	J gene	CDR3 protein	CDR3 DNA
TRBV10-3	.	.	TRBJ2-5	CAIRGWETQYF	TGTGCCATCCGAGGGTGGGAGACCCAGTACTTC
TRBV27	.	.	TRBJ2-2	CASSIHPGELFF	TGTGCCAGCAGCATCCATCCCGGGGAGCTGTTTTTT
TRBV19	.	TRBD2	TRBJ2-7	CASSVGLAGDEQYF	TGTGCCAGTAGTGTGGGACTAGCGGGAGACGAGCAGTACTTC
TRBV9	.	TRBD2	TRBJ2-3	CASSVVPGAGGTDTQYF	TGTGCCAGCAGCGTAGTCCCAGGAGCGGGAGGCACAGATACGCAGTATTTT
TRBV11-2	.	.	TRBJ2-1	CASSLPAYNEQFF	TGTGCCAGCAGCTTACCAGCCTACAATGAGCAGTTCTTC
TRBV5-5	.	.	TRBJ2-1	CASSSGLLNEQFF	TGTGCCAGCAGCTCTGGCCTCCTTAATGAGCAGTTCTTC
TRBV18	.	.	TRBJ1-1	CASSPALNTEAFF	TGTGCCAGCTCACCGGCCCTGAACACTGAAGCTTTCTTT
TRBV29-1	.	TRBD2	TRBJ2-1	CSADPSGSEQFF	TGCAGCGCTGATCCTAGCGGGAGTGAGCAGTTCTTC
TRBV7-6	.	.	TRBJ2-1	CASSPLSSGVTYNEQFF	TGTGCCAGCAGCCCACTCTCTTCGGGTGTAACCTACAATGAGCAGTTCTTC
TRBV24-1	once	TRBD1	TRBJ2-5	CATSEARGRGETQYF	TGTGCCACCAGTGAGGCCAGGGGGAGAGGAGAGACCCAGTACTTC
TRBV28	.	TRBD1	TRBJ1-2	CASSFLQGGYGYTF	TGTGCCAGCAGTTTTTTACAGGGGGGCTATGGCTACACCTTC
TRBV18	.	.	TRBJ2-5	CASSPRQGGTQYF	TGTGCCAGCTCACCTCGGCAAGGAGGGACCCAGTACTTC
TRBV5-1	.	.	TRBJ1-2	CASSTARGSNYGYTF	TGCGCCAGCAGTACGGCTAGGGGGTCTAACTATGGCTACACCTTC
TRBV29-1	.	.	TRBJ1-6	CSVAARANSPLHF	TGCAGCGTTGCGGCCAGGGCTAATTCACCCCTCCACTTT
TRBV19	.	.	TRBJ2-1	CASSREAGYEQFF	TGTGCCAGTTCCAGGGAGGCCGGCTATGAGCAGTTCTTC
TRBV18	few	.	TRBJ2-1	CASSPRSTYNEQFF	TGTGCCAGCTCACCGCGGTCCACCTACAATGAGCAGTTCTTC
TRBV9	.	.	TRBJ2-2	CASSVGRVDTGELFF	TGTGCCAGCAGCGTAGGGAGGGTCGACACCGGGGAGCTGTTTTTT